These 8 T cell receptor beta chains share one sample of origin, sequenced in a study of STAT5B mutations in CD4+ large granular lymphocyte leukemia (dated by TCRdb to about 2022). The library came from the immunoSEQ multiplex PCR assay. What TCRdb holds here is the immuneACCESS table cut down to in-frame rearrangements. Part of the clones is not present; checked against another copy, under half of the missing clones reflect an unresolved V gene, and the others are unexplained. Recorded for this sample are nearly 45,000 clones; 80% to 90% of them occurred a single time. Around 2.6% of the sample belongs to the ten largest clones. The specimen was CD4+ T cells from blood buffy coats. All receptors come from a human donor in good health.

The chain combines TRBV7-9 with TRBJ2-3; D might be TRBD2 (6 bases). Germline V gives CDR1 SEHNR, CDR2 FQNEAQ (reference sequence). V lost 2 bases and J 0 bases, leaving 18 bases between the germline ends. This CDR3 spans 18 amino acids. This CDR3 is CASSLIQPGLLSTDTQYF. The CDR3 DNA reads TGTGCCAGCAGCTTAATTCAACCGGGACTTTTAAGCACAGATACGCAGTATTTT.

This chain uses TRBV7-2 with TRBJ1-2; D remains unclear. The length of the CDR3 is 14 residues. CDR1 is SGHTA, CDR2 FQGNSA, per germline. V shed 1 base and J shed 1 base, with 7 bases lying between them. The CDR3 reads CASSLDGFNYGYTF. The CDR3 DNA follows: TGTGCCAGCAGCTTAGACGGATTTAACTATGGCTACACCTTC.

V and J are TRBV5-1 and TRBJ2-3; D is possibly TRBD1 (6 bases). Trimming took off 6 bases at V and 2 bases at J, with 19 bases between the two ends. The CDR3 covers 16 residues. Germline lookup yields CDR1 SGHRS and CDR2 YFSETQ. CDR3 sequence reads: CASNWRPGQDTDTQYF. The CDR3 nucleotides are TGCGCCAGCAACTGGCGACCGGGACAAGACACAGATACGCAGTATTTT.

The genes are TRBV7-2 and TRBJ1-1, with 7 bases identical to TRBD1. The CDR3 is made up of 14 amino acids. Germline loops: CDR1 SGHTA, CDR2 FQGNSA. V was clipped by 1 base and J by 8 bases; unmatched bases: 7. The CDR3 loop is CASSLGPGGSEAFF. CDR3 nucleotide sequence: TGTGCCAGCAGCTTAGGTCCAGGGGGGTCAGAAGCTTTCTTT.

CDR3 loop: CAWRLAPYNEQFF. CDR3 coding DNA: TGTGCCTGGAGACTAGCACCCTACAATGAGCAGTTCTTC. The genes are TRBV30 and TRBJ2-1; D is possibly TRBD2 (6 bases). Deletions cut 3 bases from V and 2 bases from J, with 8 bases between. The CDR3 consists of 13 residues. Germline V lookup: CDR1 GTSNPN, CDR2 SVGIG (reference sequence). Using reference TRBV30 and TRBJ2-1 for the parts outside the CDR3, the full variable domain is SQTIHQWPATLVQPVGSPLSLECTVEGTSNPNLYWYRQAAGRGLQLLFYSVGIGQISSEVPQNLSASRPQDRQFILSSKKLLLSDSGFYLCAWRLAPYNEQFFGPGTRLTVL.

The genes are TRBV20-1 and TRBJ2-7; no firm D call. V was cut by 1 base and J by 7 bases, with 8 bases left in between. The CDR3 is 11 residues long. The germline gives CDR1 DFQATT, CDR2 SNEGSKA (reference sequence). CDR3 in DNA: TGCAGTGCTAGAGTGGAGTGGGAGCAGTACTTC. Amino acid sequence: CSARVEWEQYF.

The V call is TRBV6-5, the J call TRBJ2-2, with D perhaps matching TRBD2 (5 bases). Trimming took off 7 bases at V and 1 base at J, with 13 bases between the two ends. Germline V lookup: CDR1 MNHEY, CDR2 SVGAGI. The CDR3 contains 15 residues. The CDR3 region is CASTPWGENTGELFF. CDR3 nucleotide sequence: TGTGCCAGCACCCCCTGGGGAGAGAACACCGGGGAGCTGTTTTTT.

The chain joins TRBV27 to TRBJ2-5; maybe TRBD2 (6 bases). The V and J ends lost 5 bases and 9 bases respectively, with 19 bases between them. The CDR3 loop spans 14 amino acids. Germline CDR1 reads MNHEY; CDR2 reads SMNVEV (reference sequence). CDR3 sequence reads: CASSEGTGTRSQYF. The CDR3 DNA follows: TGTGCCAGCAGTGAAGGGACTGGCACCAGGTCCCAGTACTTC.